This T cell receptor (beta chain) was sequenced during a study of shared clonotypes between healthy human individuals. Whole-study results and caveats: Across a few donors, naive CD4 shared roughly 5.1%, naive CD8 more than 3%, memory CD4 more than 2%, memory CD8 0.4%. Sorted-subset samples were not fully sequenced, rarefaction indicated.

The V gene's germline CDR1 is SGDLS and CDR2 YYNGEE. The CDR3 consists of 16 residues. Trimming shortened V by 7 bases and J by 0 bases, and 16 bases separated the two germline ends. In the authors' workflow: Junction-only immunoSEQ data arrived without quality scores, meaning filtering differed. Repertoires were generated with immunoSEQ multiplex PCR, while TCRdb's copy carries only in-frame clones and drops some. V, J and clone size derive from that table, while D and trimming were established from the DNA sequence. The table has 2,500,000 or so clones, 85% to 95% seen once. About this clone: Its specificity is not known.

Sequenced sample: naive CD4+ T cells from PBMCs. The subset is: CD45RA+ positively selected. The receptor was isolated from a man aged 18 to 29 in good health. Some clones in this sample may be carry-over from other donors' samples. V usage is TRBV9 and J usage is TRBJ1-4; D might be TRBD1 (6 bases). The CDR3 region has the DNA TGTGCCAGCTCCGTGGGGGCAGCCCCAACTAATGAAAAACTGTTTTTT. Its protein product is CASSVGAAPTNEKLFF.